A selection of T cell receptor beta chains follows, all from one sample in a study of T cell responses to AZD1222 COVID-19 vaccine. Clones were sequenced by immunoSEQ multiplex PCR, and TCRdb holds only the in-frame ones, with some missing. The sample contains some 110,000 clones, 88% of which appear only once. This specimen was peripheral blood, taken 28 days after the second AZD1222 dose. The receptors originated from an adult who received the AZD1222 COVID-19 vaccine. Both conserved end residues are part of each CDR3.

V,J,CDR3
TRBV29-1,TRBJ1-4,CSVAEFNEKLFF
TRBV28,TRBJ1-4,CASSSPGVGGANEKLFF
TRBV10-2,TRBJ2-3,CASSLGTSGDTQYF
TRBV5-1,TRBJ2-7,CASSSGGTSGRNEQYF
TRBV6-5,TRBJ1-1,CASSRTANTEAFF
TRBV2,TRBJ1-2,CASSYRQGGLTGYGYTF
TRBV6-5,TRBJ1-3,CASSLTGISGNTIYF
TRBV9,TRBJ2-6,CASSARTGRSGANVLTF
TRBV28,TRBJ1-1,CASSRPGGQNTEAFF
TRBV11-3,TRBJ2-1,CASSLVGAGNEQFF
TRBV12-3/TRBV12-4,TRBJ2-7,CASSLNGGHEQYF
TRBV6-5,TRBJ2-1,CASSYGLGTYNEQFF
TRBV15,TRBJ1-5,CATSRDLSQPQHF
TRBV6-5,TRBJ2-7,CASSYSGGRTYEQYF
TRBV29-1,TRBJ1-1,CSVEASSGPENTEAFF
TRBV3-1/TRBV3-2,TRBJ1-4,CASSQTGFRREKLFF